A single sample gave rise to the 25 T cell receptor beta chains below, sequenced in a study of blood T cell repertoires in COVID-19. The assay was immunoSEQ multiplex PCR, and TCRdb's table has in-frame clones only and misses some. The sample records about 97,000 clones, around 85% being singletons. Sequenced: peripheral blood. All receptors derive from a woman in her sixties or seventies with active or convalescent COVID-19.

The chain recombines TRBV5-1 with TRBJ2-1; possible D gene TRBD1, 6 bases. Germline V lookup: CDR1 SGHRS, CDR2 YFSETQ. The CDR3 is made up of 16 amino acids. Between the trimmed V and J ends, which lost 2 bases and 5 bases, there was a span of 17 bases. The CDR3: CASSFGRDITDNEQFF. The CDR3 DNA reads as TGCGCCAGCAGCTTTGGCAGGGACATAACAGACAATGAGCAGTTCTTC.

This rearrangement joins TRBV6-5 to TRBJ1-1; TRBD1 matches at 10 bases. The CDR3 covers 14 residues. After removal of 6 bases from V and 5 bases from J, the junction contained 6 bases not matched to a gene. The germline V gene encodes CDR1 MNHEY and CDR2 SVGAGI. CDR3 in amino acids: CASSTGTGETEAFF. The CDR3 coding sequence is TGTGCCAGCAGCACCGGGACAGGGGAGACTGAAGCTTTCTTT.

CDR3 nucleotides: TGCGCCAGCAGCCTAATGCCGGGACTAGCGGATAATGAGCAGTTCTTC. Protein: CASSLMPGLADNEQFF. V and J are TRBV4-3 and TRBJ2-1, with 11 bases lining up with TRBD2. This CDR3 contains 16 residues. Germline V gene lookup returns CDR1 LGHNA and CDR2 YSLEER. Trimming took 4 bases from V and 7 from J; bases not matched to a gene: 9.

The chain joins TRBV7-2 to TRBJ2-3, with D unresolved. The germline V gene has CDR1 SGHTA and CDR2 FQGNSA. The CDR3 spans 13 residues. Trimming shortened V by 2 bases and J by 6 bases, and 9 bases separated the two germline ends. CDR3 region: CASSLRLRDTQYF. The CDR3 DNA reads TGTGCCAGCAGCTTAAGACTGCGGGATACGCAGTATTTT.

In regard to this clone: One end of the junction does not line up with germline, which may come from a read error. The chain employs TRBV6-1 and TRBJ2-7; 11 positions agree with TRBD1. Germline CDR1 reads MNHNS; CDR2 reads SASEGT. This CDR3 region has 11 residues. The CDR3 spells CASSEEGTGGF. For the CDR3, the DNA is TGTGCCAGCAGTGAGGAGGGGACAGGGGGTTTC.

J is TRBJ2-7 and V is TRBV5-6, with 9 bases that match TRBD1. V trimming: 2 bases; J trimming: 0 bases; junction bases outside the gene matches: 9. Germline V CDR1 and CDR2: SGHDT, YYEEEE. The length of the CDR3 is 17 residues. CDR3 in amino acids: CASSFKQGAGISYEQYF. The DNA for the CDR3 is TGTGCCAGCAGCTTTAAACAGGGGGCGGGTATCTCCTACGAGCAGTACTTC.

This chain joins TRBV28 and TRBJ1-3; no definite D call. Germline loops: CDR1 MDHEN, CDR2 SYDVKM. Deletions cut 3 bases from V and 0 bases from J, with 9 bases between. The CDR3 spans 15 residues. CDR3 coding DNA: TGTGCCAGCAGTTTCGCAGATAACTCTGGAAACACCATATATTTT. Translating it yields CASSFADNSGNTIYF. The full variable domain, its missing parts supplied by reference TRBV28 and TRBJ1-3, is DVKVTQSSRYLVKRTGEKVFLECVQDMDHENMFWYRQDPGLGLRLIYFSYDVKMKEKGDIPEGYSVSREKKERFSLILESASTNQTSMYLCASSFADNSGNTIYFGEGSWLTVV.

Notes on this clone: An end of the junction differs from the germline gene, which may be a read error. The V call is TRBV5-1, the J call TRBJ1-3, with TRBD1 matching 9 bases. CDR1 and CDR2 from the germline V gene are SGHRS and YFSETQ. The CDR3 is made up of 17 amino acids. The CDR3 DNA reads TGCGCCCGCAGCTTGGGGGGGACAGGGCCCTCTGGAAACACCATATATTTT. Protein sequence: CARSLGGTGPSGNTIYF. Combining the CDR3 with reference TRBV5-1 and TRBJ1-3 gives the whole variable domain KAGVTQTPRYLIKTRGQQVTLSCSPISGHRSVSWYQQTPGQGLQFLFEYFSETQRNKGNFPGRFSGRQFSNSRSEMNVSTLELGDSALYLCARSLGGTGPSGNTIYFGEGSWLTVV.

This clone was seen only a few times. The chain has TRBV7-8 and TRBJ1-5; no clear D gene. The V gene lost 1 base and the J gene lost 6 bases, with 10 bases spanning the gap. The length of the CDR3 is 14 residues. Germline V gene lookup returns CDR1 SGHVS and CDR2 FQNEAQ. The CDR3 spells CASSLVDGSQPQHF. CDR3 nucleotide sequence: TGTGCCAGCAGCTTAGTTGACGGGTCTCAGCCCCAGCATTTT. The full variable domain, completed using reference TRBV7-8 and TRBJ1-5, is GAGVSQSPRYKVAKRGQDVALRCDPISGHVSLFWYQQALGQGPEFLTYFQNEAQLDKSGLPSDRFFAERPEGSVSTLKIQRTQQEDSAVYLCASSLVDGSQPQHFGDGTRLSIL.

V and J are TRBV12-3 or TRBV12-4 and TRBJ1-5; D is unresolved. This CDR3 has 13 amino acids. The ends were cut back, 3 bases at V and 5 bases at J, with 8 bases in the middle. CDR3 in amino acids: CASSFGGYQPQHF. In nucleotides, the CDR3 is TGTGCCAGCAGTTTCGGCGGATATCAGCCCCAGCATTTT.

The genes are TRBV5-1 and TRBJ2-1; TRBD2 matches at 13 bases. Per germline, CDR1 SGHRS and CDR2 YFSETQ. V trimming: 2 bases; J trimming: 6 bases; junction bases outside the gene matches: 5. The CDR3 runs 16 residues. This chain's CDR3 is CASSLTLAGGPNEQFF. As DNA, the CDR3 is TGCGCCAGCAGCTTAACACTAGCGGGAGGGCCCAATGAGCAGTTCTTC. Full variable domain (missing parts from reference TRBV5-1 and TRBJ2-1): KAGVTQTPRYLIKTRGQQVTLSCSPISGHRSVSWYQQTPGQGLQFLFEYFSETQRNKGNFPGRFSGRQFSNSRSEMNVSTLELGDSALYLCASSLTLAGGPNEQFFGPGTRLTVL.

The CDR3 sequence: CASSLLGLGLRGQYF. CDR3 coding DNA: TGTGCCAGCAGTTTGCTGGGACTAGGCCTACGAGGGCAGTACTTC. The J gene is TRBJ2-7, the V gene TRBV6-2 or TRBV6-3, with 8 bases matching TRBD2. The V and J ends lost 4 bases and 9 bases, in that order; junction bases with no gene match: 14. The CDR3 is 15 amino acids. Germline V lookup: CDR1 MNHEY, CDR2 SVGEGT.

The rearrangement links TRBV5-4 to TRBJ2-3; TRBD2 might be the D (5 bases). Trimming removed 4 bases from V and 5 bases from J, with 17 bases in between. This CDR3 contains 15 residues. Germline CDR1 reads SGHNT; CDR2 reads YYREEE (reference sequence). The CDR3 loop reads CASSRPGVLEDTQYF. The CDR3 bases are TGTGCCAGCAGCCGCCCCGGGGTTCTCGAAGATACGCAGTATTTT. The whole variable domain, remainder taken from reference TRBV5-4 and TRBJ2-3, is ETGVTQSPTHLIKTRGQQVTLRCSSQSGHNTVSWYQQALGQGPQFIFQYYREEENGRGNFPPRFSGLQFPNYSSELNVNALELDDSALYLCASSRPGVLEDTQYFGPGTRLTVL.

This rearrangement joins TRBV7-3 to TRBJ2-3, with 8 bases matching TRBD1. The junction had 0 bases not matched to a gene; V was cut back by 1 base and J by 3 bases. The CDR3 covers 14 residues. Per germline, CDR1 SGHTA and CDR2 FQGTGA. The CDR3 coding sequence is TGTGCCAGCAGCTTAAACAGGGGGACAGATACGCAGTATTTT. As protein: CASSLNRGTDTQYF.

V usage is TRBV7-3 and J usage is TRBJ1-6; weak D call: TRBD1 (6 bases). Trimming left V 5 bases short and J 7 bases short, with 18 bases between. The CDR3 is 16 residues long. Germline lookup yields CDR1 SGHTA and CDR2 FQGTGA. CDR3 sequence reads: CASSPPPTGLNSPLHF. The CDR3, as DNA: TGTGCCAGCAGCCCCCCCCCGACAGGATTGAATTCACCCCTCCACTTT.

This rearrangement joins TRBV19 to TRBJ2-1; 7 positions match TRBD1. In germline, CDR1 is LNHDA, CDR2 SQIVND (reference sequence). The CDR3 loop spans 15 amino acids. The V segment lost 1 base and the J segment 3 bases; nucleotides outside the gene matches: 3. The CDR3 is CASSIGGGGYNEQFF. CDR3 in DNA: TGTGCCAGTAGTATAGGAGGGGGCGGCTACAATGAGCAGTTCTTC.

V and J are TRBV7-9 and TRBJ1-5; 9 bases agree with TRBD1. This CDR3 has 15 residues. Unmatched junction bases numbered 5, after V lost 5 bases and J lost 3 bases. Germline V gene data show CDR1 as SEHNR and CDR2 as FQNEAQ (reference sequence). CDR3 coding DNA: TGTGCCAGCAGCCCTGGGACAGGGAACAATCAGCCCCAGCATTTT. This encodes CASSPGTGNNQPQHF.

The chain is built from TRBV19 and TRBJ2-7, with 7 bases that match TRBD1. The CDR3 covers 14 residues. Germline lookup yields CDR1 LNHDA and CDR2 SQIVND (reference sequence). The V and J ends lost 5 bases and 5 bases, in that order; junction bases with no gene match: 9. The DNA for the CDR3 is TGTGCCAGTAGTCTTAAGAAAGGGGGCAACGAGCAGTACTTC. Translation: CASSLKKGGNEQYF.

The V gene is TRBV30, the J gene TRBJ1-4; D is perhaps TRBD1 (6 bases). CDR1 and CDR2 (germline): GTSNPN, SVGIG (reference sequence). Trimming shortened V by 8 bases and J by 8 bases, and 21 bases separated the two germline ends. CDR3 size: 14 residues. The CDR3 sequence: CAQEGAGAGEKLFF. CDR3 sequence (DNA): TGTGCCCAAGAGGGTGCAGGGGCCGGGGAAAAACTGTTTTTT. The whole variable domain, remainder taken from reference TRBV30 and TRBJ1-4, is SQTIHQWPATLVQPVGSPLSLECTVEGTSNPNLYWYRQAAGRGLQLLFYSVGIGQISSEVPQNLSASRPQDRQFILSSKKLLLSDSGFYLCAQEGAGAGEKLFFGSGTQLSVL.

The chain has TRBV6-6 and TRBJ1-5, with 12 positions matching TRBD1. CDR1 and CDR2 (germline): MNHNY, SVGAGI (reference sequence). The length of the CDR3 is 18 residues. Germline trimming cut 5 bases from V and 7 bases from J; bases unmatched to any gene: 15. The CDR3 region has the DNA TGTGCCAGCAGTCCAACCGGGACAGGGGGCCGAGGGGTCCAGCCCCAGCATTTT. Translating gives CASSPTGTGGRGVQPQHF.

The chain carries TRBV7-9 and TRBJ2-1, with 9 bases lining up with TRBD1. J gave up 4 bases and V 6 bases, and 10 bases lay outside the gene matches. The germline gives CDR1 SEHNR, CDR2 FQNEAQ (reference sequence). CDR3 size: 16 residues. As DNA, the CDR3 is TGTGCCAGCAGACGCCTTGACAGGGGGTCGTACAATGAGCAGTTCTTC. It yields the protein CASRRLDRGSYNEQFF.

The chain has TRBV11-2 and TRBJ2-2; D ambiguous. This CDR3 contains 15 residues. Germline CDR1 SGHAT, CDR2 FQNNGV. V dropped 5 bases and J dropped 5 bases, with 15 bases sitting between them. The CDR3 nucleotides read TGTGCCAGCAGCCGGAGCTGGGTTGGTACCGGGGAGCTGTTTTTT. Translated, it gives CASSRSWVGTGELFF. The entire variable domain, with the rest obtained from reference TRBV11-2 and TRBJ2-2, is as follows: EAGVAQSPRYKIIEKRQSVAFWCNPISGHATLYWYQQILGQGPKLLIQFQNNGVVDDSQLPKDRFSAERLKGVDSTLKIQPAKLEDSAVYLCASSRSWVGTGELFFGEGSRLTVL.

The chain uses TRBV30 and TRBJ1-6, with 10 positions matching TRBD1. Losses at the gene ends were 3 bases for V and 8 bases for J; bases not matched to a gene: 4. The CDR3 sequence is 14 residues long. In germline, CDR1 is GTSNPN, CDR2 SVGIG (reference sequence). The CDR3 coding sequence is TGTGCCTGGAGCCGACAGGGGGCGGATTCACCCCTCCACTTT. It encodes CAWSRQGADSPLHF.

Remarks on this clone: Other DNA sequences in this specimen translate into the identical CDR3. This chain links TRBV12-3 or TRBV12-4 with TRBJ1-2; D is perhaps TRBD1 (6 bases). This CDR3 spans 12 amino acids. V lost 6 bases to trimming and J lost 5 bases, with 10 bases between them. Here the CDR3 reads CASSLQGYGYTF. The CDR3 DNA reads TGTGCCAGCAGCCTGCAGGGGTATGGCTACACCTTC.

The chain uses TRBV7-9 and TRBJ2-7; 10 bases match TRBD1. The J segment lost 6 bases and the V segment lost 6 bases, leaving 5 bases of the junction unmatched. Germline CDR1 SEHNR, CDR2 FQNEAQ (reference sequence). The CDR3 spans 13 residues. The CDR3 DNA reads TGTGCCAGCAGTAGGACAGGGGGGCGCGAGCAGTACTTC. Translated: CASSRTGGREQYF. The whole variable domain, filled in from reference TRBV7-9 and TRBJ2-7, reads DTGVSQNPRHKITKRGQNVTFRCDPISEHNRLYWYRQTLGQGPEFLTYFQNEAQLEKSRLLSDRFSAERPKGSFSTLEIQRTEQGDSAMYLCASSRTGGREQYFGPGTRLTVT.